The 24 T cell receptor beta chains below were found in one sample sequenced in a study of T cells in localized non-small cell lung cancer. The method was immunoSEQ multiplex PCR; TCRdb's version includes in-frame clones alone and lacks a portion of them. The data hold tens of thousands of clones, with more than 70% observed a single time. The input for sequencing was peripheral blood, taken before any cancer treatment. These TCRs come from a female donor older than 55 with stage I lung adenocarcinoma.

This sequence joins TRBV28 and TRBJ2-3, with D possibly being TRBD1 or TRBD2 (5 bases each). The germline V gene has CDR1 MDHEN and CDR2 SYDVKM. V was trimmed by 1 base and J by 4 bases, leaving 39 bases between them. The CDR3 is made up of 24 amino acids. The CDR3 here is CASSLSNWGWPGNTFTPGPDTQYF. The CDR3 DNA sequence: TGTGCCAGCAGTTTATCGAACTGGGGGTGGCCTGGGAACACATTTACCCCTGGTCCAGATACGCAGTATTTT.

This clone was picked up a small number of times. CDR3 coding DNA: TGTGCCAGCAGTGCTCCAACAGGGCCCTACGAGCAGTACTTC. Protein: CASSAPTGPYEQYF. V and J are TRBV28 and TRBJ2-7; D is possibly TRBD1 (6 bases). Germline V gene data show CDR1 as MDHEN and CDR2 as SYDVKM. V was pared by 5 bases and J by 2 bases, with 13 bases between. The CDR3 has 14 residues.

This clone was seen only once. CDR3 loop: CASSHAGTSGYNEQFF. CDR3 bases: TGCGCCAGCAGCCACGCCGGGACTAGTGGCTACAATGAGCAGTTCTTC. V and J are TRBV5-1 and TRBJ2-1, with 8 bases fitting TRBD2. Trimming took 4 bases from V and 3 from J; bases not matched to a gene: 9. CDR3 length: 16 amino acids. Germline CDR1 reads SGHRS; CDR2 reads YFSETQ.

This clone was counted once. V usage is TRBV11-1 and J usage is TRBJ1-3; the D is unclear. CDR3 size: 13 residues. V lost 5 bases and J 4 bases, leaving 9 bases between the germline ends. Germline lookup yields CDR1 SGHAT and CDR2 FQDESV (reference sequence). The chain's CDR3 is CASSTIPGNTIYF. The CDR3 DNA reads TGTGCCAGCAGCACTATACCCGGAAACACCATATATTTT.

This chain connects TRBV11-2 to TRBJ2-4, with D unclear. The CDR3 runs 13 residues. The germline V gene has CDR1 SGHAT and CDR2 FQNNGV. Trimming took 5 bases from V and 2 from J, leaving 7 bases between them. The CDR3 DNA is TGTGCCAGCAGCGCCGGATCCAAAAACATTCAGTACTTC. Translated, it gives CASSAGSKNIQYF.

The chain has TRBV5-8 and TRBJ1-2; 10 nucleotides agree with TRBD1. Germline values: CDR1 SGHTS, CDR2 YDEGEE. The CDR3 totals 15 residues. Trimming at V came to 0 bases and at J to 6 bases, leaving 5 bases not matched to a gene. The CDR3 here is CASSLGTGGKHGYTF. The CDR3 DNA is TGTGCCAGCAGCTTGGGGACAGGGGGGAAACATGGCTACACCTTC.

The CDR3 region has the DNA TGTGCCAGCAGCTTGCTAGCGGGGCCCTACAATGAGCAGTTCTTC. Translation: CASSLLAGPYNEQFF. This chain links TRBV5-5 with TRBJ2-1; 9 positions match TRBD2. The V gene end was trimmed by 1 base and the J gene end by 2 bases; junction bases not matched to a gene: 1. Germline CDR1 SGHKS, CDR2 YYEKEE (reference sequence). The CDR3 is 15 residues long. The full variable domain, rest sourced from reference TRBV5-5 and TRBJ2-1, is DAGVTQSPTHLIKTRGQQVTLRCSPISGHKSVSWYQQVLGQGPQFIFQYYEKEERGRGNFPDRFSARQFPNYSSELNVNALLLGDSALYLCASSLLAGPYNEQFFGPGTRLTVL.

V is TRBV7-9 and J is TRBJ1-2, with D hard to call. V lost 4 bases to trimming and J lost 2 bases, with 17 bases between them. Germline assignment: CDR1 SEHNR and CDR2 FQNEAQ (reference sequence). The CDR3 has 16 amino acids. The CDR3 spells CASSSISSEGNYGYTF. The CDR3 coding sequence is TGTGCCAGCAGCTCCATCTCCAGTGAGGGCAACTATGGCTACACCTTC.

The gene calls are TRBV7-3 and TRBJ1-1; no definite D call. Germline values: CDR1 SGHTA, CDR2 FQGTGA. Trimming stripped 2 bases from V and 1 base from J, with 11 bases between. This CDR3 is built from 15 residues. DNA for the CDR3: TGTGCCAGCAGCTTAGGCCCTGTTCCGAACACTGAAGCTTTCTTT. It yields the protein CASSLGPVPNTEAFF.

V and J are TRBV5-1 and TRBJ2-7; 7 nucleotides line up with TRBD2. This CDR3 is built from 12 residues. V gave up 7 bases and J gave up 2 bases; unmatched junction bases: 3. Germline CDR1 reads SGHRS; CDR2 reads YFSETQ. CDR3: CASGEGPYEQYF. The CDR3 DNA follows: TGCGCCAGCGGGGAGGGGCCCTACGAGCAGTACTTC. Together with reference TRBV5-1 and TRBJ2-7, the CDR3 gives the full variable domain: KAGVTQTPRYLIKTRGQQVTLSCSPISGHRSVSWYQQTPGQGLQFLFEYFSETQRNKGNFPGRFSGRQFSNSRSEMNVSTLELGDSALYLCASGEGPYEQYFGPGTRLTVT.

The chain combines TRBV6-5 with TRBJ1-1; D not certain. Trimming left V 8 bases short and J 5 bases short, with 15 bases between. The germline CDR1 and CDR2 sequences are MNHEY and SVGAGI. CDR3 length equals 13 residues. CDR3 in amino acids: CASGSSLGTEAFF. DNA of the CDR3: TGTGCCAGCGGATCGAGTTTGGGTACTGAAGCTTTCTTT.

This clone was observed once. J is TRBJ1-2 and V is TRBV4-3; 8 bases line up with TRBD1. The trim removed 1 base at V and 5 bases at J, leaving 6 bases unmatched. The CDR3 runs 15 residues. CDR1 and CDR2 (germline): LGHNA, YSLEER. The CDR3, as DNA: TGCGCCAGCAGCCAAGCCTTCGGGACAGGATATGGCTACACCTTC. It is translated as CASSQAFGTGYGYTF.

The V call is TRBV27, the J call TRBJ2-7; 8 bases match TRBD2. Germline V gene data show CDR1 as MNHEY and CDR2 as SMNVEV (reference sequence). The V and J ends lost 1 base and 6 bases, in that order; junction bases with no gene match: 8. This CDR3 is built from 15 residues. This CDR3 is CASSLLAGGFGEQYF. DNA for the CDR3: TGTGCCAGCAGTTTATTGGCGGGAGGCTTCGGCGAGCAGTACTTC.

The CDR3 region is CASSYGLAGTDTQYF. The DNA of the CDR3 is TGTGCCAGCAGCTACGGACTAGCGGGCACAGATACGCAGTATTTT. This chain links TRBV5-5 with TRBJ2-3, with 10 positions matching TRBD2. Germline CDR1 SGHKS, CDR2 YYEKEE (reference sequence). V shed 3 bases and J 1 base; nucleotides not matched to a gene: 2. This CDR3 comprises 15 residues.

The chain joins TRBV19 to TRBJ2-3, with 9 bases identical to TRBD2. The V gene's germline CDR1 is LNHDA and CDR2 SQIVND (reference sequence). There are 16 residues in the CDR3. J gave up 0 bases and V 4 bases, and 5 bases lay outside the gene matches. The CDR3 DNA is TGTGCCAGTAGTAAAAGGACTAGCGACAGCACAGATACGCAGTATTTT. The encoded protein is CASSKRTSDSTDTQYF.

The rearrangement uses TRBV2 and TRBJ1-6; possibly TRBD1 for D (6 bases). Trimming stripped 6 bases from V and 8 bases from J, with 17 bases between. Per germline, CDR1 SNHLY and CDR2 FYNNEI. The CDR3 is 15 amino acids. CDR3 DNA sequence: TGTGCCAGCAGGCCTCAACAGGGTCACCATTCACCCCTCCACTTT. Its translation: CASRPQQGHHSPLHF.

The V gene is TRBV25-1, the J gene TRBJ1-5; unclear D gene. CDR1 MGHDK and CDR2 SYGVNS come from the germline V gene. Trimming removed 3 bases at V and 7 bases at J, with 7 bases between. CDR3 size: 12 residues. The CDR3: CASSEGMQPQHF. CDR3 in DNA: TGTGCCAGCAGTGAGGGTATGCAGCCCCAGCATTTT. The full variable domain, with the rest looked up from reference TRBV25-1 and TRBJ1-5, is EADIYQTPRYLVIGTGKKITLECSQTMGHDKMYWYQQDPGMELHLIHYSYGVNSTEKGDLSSESTVSRIRTEHFPLTLESARPSHTSQYLCASSEGMQPQHFGDGTRLSIL.

This clone was counted a single time. The chain joins TRBV7-6 to TRBJ2-7; D is possibly TRBD1 (5 bases). Between the trimmed V and J ends, which lost 5 bases and 1 base, there was a span of 15 bases. This CDR3 is built from 15 residues. Germline values: CDR1 SGHVS, CDR2 FNYEAQ. CDR3 amino acids: CASSQDTPLSYEQYF. The CDR3, as DNA: TGTGCCAGCAGCCAGGACACGCCACTATCCTACGAGCAGTACTTC.

The table lists this clone with a count of one. The chain recombines TRBV5-6 with TRBJ2-7; D remains unclear. Germline-derived CDR1 and CDR2 are SGHDT and YYEEEE. Trimming left V 4 bases short and J 6 bases short, with 17 bases between. The CDR3 sequence is 14 residues long. CDR3 loop: CASSPEVPMGEQYF. CDR3 nucleotide sequence: TGTGCCAGCAGCCCTGAGGTCCCAATGGGCGAGCAGTACTTC.

The chain combines TRBV11-2 with TRBJ2-1, with no clear D. Germline loops: CDR1 SGHAT, CDR2 FQNNGV. Trimming pared 2 bases from V and 9 bases from J, leaving 5 bases between. This CDR3 contains 11 residues. This CDR3 reads CASSLTGEQFF. The CDR3 DNA follows: TGTGCCAGCAGCTTAACGGGTGAGCAGTTCTTC.

The chain links TRBV6-6 to TRBJ1-2; 9 bases align to TRBD1. Germline CDR1 reads MNHNY; CDR2 reads SVGAGI (reference sequence). V was pared by 6 bases and J by 5 bases, with 4 bases of the junction left unmatched. The CDR3 consists of 13 residues. The CDR3 DNA reads TGTGCCAGCAGGTTTGACAGGGGGTATGGCTACACCTTC. Amino acids: CASRFDRGYGYTF.

This chain links TRBV6-4 with TRBJ1-5, with 11 bases fitting TRBD1. This CDR3 spans 16 amino acids. The germline CDR1 and CDR2 sequences are MRHNA and SNTAGT. Losses at the gene ends were 8 bases for V and 0 bases for J; bases not matched to a gene: 6. Here the CDR3 reads CASGWGQGVSNQPQHF. The CDR3 region has the DNA TGTGCCAGCGGGTGGGGACAGGGGGTTAGCAATCAGCCCCAGCATTTT.

This clone was counted a few times. This rearrangement joins TRBV2 to TRBJ1-1; the D gene is possibly TRBD1 (6 bases). CDR3 length: 16 amino acids. From germline, CDR1 is SNHLY and CDR2 FYNNEI. V was cut by 6 bases and J by 4 bases, with 21 bases left in between. The CDR3, as DNA: TGTGCCAGCAGCCCAGAGGAGGGGGAGGCGAGCACTGAAGCTTTCTTT. It codes for CASSPEEGEASTEAFF. The whole variable domain, filled in from reference TRBV2 and TRBJ1-1, reads EPEVTQTPSHQVTQMGQEVILRCVPISNHLYFYWYRQILGQKVEFLVSFYNNEISEKSEIFDDQFSVERPDGSNFTLKIRSTKLEDSAMYFCASSPEEGEASTEAFFGQGTRLTVV.

The CDR3 region has the DNA TGTGCCAGCAGCCAAGATGAGGGAGGGAGCGGGGCCAACGTCCTGACTTTC. Translated, it gives CASSQDEGGSGANVLTF. The chain recombines TRBV4-2 with TRBJ2-6, with 7 bases fitting TRBD2. Germline V gene data show CDR1 as LGHNA and CDR2 as YNFKEQ. Losses at the gene ends were 0 bases for V and 4 bases for J; bases not matched to a gene: 6. The CDR3 spans 17 residues.